The clone carrying this T cell receptor (beta chain) was counted at least ten times. The antigen is undetermined. This record belongs to a study of T-cell memory formation after mild COVID-19. Study-wide points: Clones shrinking between day 15 and 85 showed a balanced CD4/CD8 split, and those that grew later tilted toward CD4+.

The CDR3 is 13 amino acids. Germline V gene lookup returns CDR1 SGHTA and CDR2 FQGTGA. V was pared by 1 base and J by 3 bases, with 7 bases between. TCRdb called the 5' RACE reads again in MiXCR, with one record for every CDR3 protein. This sample has about 200,000 distinct CDR3 sequences; over 7.5% occur once, and the top ten carry 3.5%. The origin of this receptor is a man between 18 and 35 years old who had mild COVID-19 (a few samples of this study predate the infection). Cell type and time point are not known. Source material: PBMCs or a T cell subset sorted from them (not recorded which). The V and J genes are TRBV7-3 and TRBJ2-7; D is undetermined. Here the CDR3 DNA reads TGTGCCAGCAGCTTAAGGGCTAACTACGAGCAGTACTTC. Its translation is CASSLRANYEQYF.